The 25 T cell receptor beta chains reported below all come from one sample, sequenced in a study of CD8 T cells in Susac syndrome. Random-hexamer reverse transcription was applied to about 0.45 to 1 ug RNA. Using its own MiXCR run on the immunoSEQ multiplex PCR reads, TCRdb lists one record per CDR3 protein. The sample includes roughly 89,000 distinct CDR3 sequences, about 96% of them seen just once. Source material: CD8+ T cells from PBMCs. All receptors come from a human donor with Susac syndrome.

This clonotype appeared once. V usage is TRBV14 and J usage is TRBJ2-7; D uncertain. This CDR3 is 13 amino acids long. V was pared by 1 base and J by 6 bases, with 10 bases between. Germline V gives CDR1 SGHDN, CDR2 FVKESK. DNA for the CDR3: TGTGCCAGCAGCCAAGGATATCGTCGCGAGCAGTACTTC. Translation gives CASSQGYRREQYF.

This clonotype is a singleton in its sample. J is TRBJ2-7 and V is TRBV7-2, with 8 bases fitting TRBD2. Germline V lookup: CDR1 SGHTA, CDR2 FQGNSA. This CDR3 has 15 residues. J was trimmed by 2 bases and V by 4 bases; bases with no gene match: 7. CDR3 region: CASSSGGAYAYEQYF. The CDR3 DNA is TGTGCCAGCAGCTCCGGGGGGGCTTACGCCTACGAGCAGTACTTC.

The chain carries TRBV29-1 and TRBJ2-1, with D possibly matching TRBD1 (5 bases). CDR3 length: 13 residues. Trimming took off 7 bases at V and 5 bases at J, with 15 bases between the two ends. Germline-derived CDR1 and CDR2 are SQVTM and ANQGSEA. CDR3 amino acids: CSAQTRADNEQFF. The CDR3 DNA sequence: TGCAGCGCCCAGACCAGGGCTGACAATGAGCAGTTCTTC.

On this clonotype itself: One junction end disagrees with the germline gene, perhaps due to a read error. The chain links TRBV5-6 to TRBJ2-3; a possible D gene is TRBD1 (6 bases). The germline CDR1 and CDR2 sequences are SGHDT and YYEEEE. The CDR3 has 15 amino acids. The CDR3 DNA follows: TGTGCCAGCAGATTGGACAGCCCGCGCACAGATACGCAGTATTTT. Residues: CASRLDSPRTDTQYF.

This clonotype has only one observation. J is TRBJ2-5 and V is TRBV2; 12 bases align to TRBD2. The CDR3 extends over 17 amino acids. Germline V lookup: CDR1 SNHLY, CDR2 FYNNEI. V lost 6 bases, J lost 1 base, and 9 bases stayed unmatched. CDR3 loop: CASRRITSGGLQETQYF. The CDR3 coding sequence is TGTGCCAGCAGGCGGATTACTAGCGGGGGGCTCCAAGAGACCCAGTACTTC.

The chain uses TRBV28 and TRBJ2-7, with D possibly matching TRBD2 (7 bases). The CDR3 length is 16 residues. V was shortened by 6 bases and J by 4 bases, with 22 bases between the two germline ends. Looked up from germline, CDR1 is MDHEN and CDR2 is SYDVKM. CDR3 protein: CASSSPSEGGRYEQYF. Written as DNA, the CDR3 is TGTGCCAGCAGCTCGCCTTCAGAGGGGGGGCGGTACGAGCAGTACTTC.

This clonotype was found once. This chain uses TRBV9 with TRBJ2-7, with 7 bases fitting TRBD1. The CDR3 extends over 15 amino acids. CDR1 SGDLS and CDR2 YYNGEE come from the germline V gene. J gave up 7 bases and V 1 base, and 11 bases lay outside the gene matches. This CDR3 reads CASSVNPGGLEEQYF. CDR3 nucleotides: TGTGCCAGCAGCGTAAACCCAGGGGGTTTGGAAGAGCAGTACTTC. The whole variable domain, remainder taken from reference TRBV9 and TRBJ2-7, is DSGVTQTPKHLITATGQRVTLRCSPRSGDLSVYWYQQSLDQGLQFLIQYYNGEERAKGNILERFSAQQFPDLHSELNLSSLELGDSALYFCASSVNPGGLEEQYFGPGTRLTVT.

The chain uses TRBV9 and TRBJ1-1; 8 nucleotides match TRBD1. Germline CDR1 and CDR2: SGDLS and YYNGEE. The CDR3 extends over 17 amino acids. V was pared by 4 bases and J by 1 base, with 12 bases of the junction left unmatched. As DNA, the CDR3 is TGTGCCAGCAGCCTAATCGACGGGACAGGTAGGAACACTGAAGCTTTCTTT. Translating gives CASSLIDGTGRNTEAFF.

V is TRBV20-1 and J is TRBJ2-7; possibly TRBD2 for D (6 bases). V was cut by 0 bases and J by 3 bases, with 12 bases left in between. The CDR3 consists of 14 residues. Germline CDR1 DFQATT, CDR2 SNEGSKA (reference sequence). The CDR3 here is CSARDRDWLYEQYF. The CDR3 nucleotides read TGCAGTGCTAGAGACCGGGACTGGCTCTACGAGCAGTACTTC.

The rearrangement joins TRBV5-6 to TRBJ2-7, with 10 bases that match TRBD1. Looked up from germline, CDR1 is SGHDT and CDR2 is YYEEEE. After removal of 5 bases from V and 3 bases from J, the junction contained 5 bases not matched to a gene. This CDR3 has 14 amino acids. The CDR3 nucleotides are TGTGCCAGCAGTCCGGGACAGGGGTTCTACGAGCAGTACTTC. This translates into CASSPGQGFYEQYF. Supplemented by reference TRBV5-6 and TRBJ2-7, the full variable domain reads DAGVTQSPTHLIKTRGQQVTLRCSPKSGHDTVSWYQQALGQGPQFIFQYYEEEERQRGNFPDRFSGHQFPNYSSELNVNALLLGDSALYLCASSPGQGFYEQYFGPGTRLTVT.

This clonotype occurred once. The CDR3 bases are TGTGCCAGCAGCGCCCAGTTGGAGGACACTGAAGCTTTCTTT. This sequence encodes CASSAQLEDTEAFF. The chain links TRBV7-9 to TRBJ1-1; D ambiguous. Trimming removed 5 bases at V and 3 bases at J, with 13 bases between. This CDR3 contains 14 residues. CDR1 and CDR2 from the germline V gene are SEHNR and FQNEAQ (reference sequence).

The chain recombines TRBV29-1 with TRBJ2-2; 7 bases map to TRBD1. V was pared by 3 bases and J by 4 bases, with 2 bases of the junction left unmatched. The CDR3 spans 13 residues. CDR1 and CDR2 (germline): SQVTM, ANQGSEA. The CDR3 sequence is CSVEGQSTGELFF. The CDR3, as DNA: TGCAGCGTTGAGGGACAGAGCACCGGGGAGCTGTTTTTT.

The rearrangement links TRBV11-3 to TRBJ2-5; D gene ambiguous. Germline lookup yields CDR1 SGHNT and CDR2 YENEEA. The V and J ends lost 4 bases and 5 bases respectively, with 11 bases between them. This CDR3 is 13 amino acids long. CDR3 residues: CASSSRTGETQYF. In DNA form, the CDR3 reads TGTGCCAGCAGCTCCCGGACGGGTGAGACCCAGTACTTC.

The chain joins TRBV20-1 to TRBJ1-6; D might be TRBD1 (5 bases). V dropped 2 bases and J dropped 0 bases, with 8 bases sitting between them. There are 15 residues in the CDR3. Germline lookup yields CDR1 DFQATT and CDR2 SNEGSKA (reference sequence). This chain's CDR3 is CSARPGSSYNSPLHF. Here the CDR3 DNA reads TGCAGTGCTAGACCAGGGAGCTCCTATAATTCACCCCTCCACTTT.

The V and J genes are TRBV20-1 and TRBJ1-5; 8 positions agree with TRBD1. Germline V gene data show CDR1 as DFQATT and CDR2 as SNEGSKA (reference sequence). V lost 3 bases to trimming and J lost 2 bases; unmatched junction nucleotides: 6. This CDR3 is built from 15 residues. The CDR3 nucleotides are TGCAGTGCTAGTACTGAGACAGGGGGCAATCAGCCCCAGCATTTT. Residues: CSASTETGGNQPQHF.

The CDR3 region has the DNA TGTGCCAGCTCACCACCGTTCGGGAACACTGAAGCTTTCTTT. As protein: CASSPPFGNTEAFF. This chain connects TRBV18 to TRBJ1-1; D gene ambiguous. The CDR3 is 14 amino acids. Looked up from germline, CDR1 is KGHSH and CDR2 is LQKENI. Between the trimmed V and J ends, which lost 0 bases and 1 base, there was a span of 6 bases.

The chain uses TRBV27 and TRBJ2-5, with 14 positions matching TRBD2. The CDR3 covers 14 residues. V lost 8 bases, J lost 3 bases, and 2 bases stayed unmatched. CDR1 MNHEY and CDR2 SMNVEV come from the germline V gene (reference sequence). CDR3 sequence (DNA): TGTGCCAGCCGGACTAGCGGGGGGAAAGAGACCCAGTACTTC. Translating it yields CASRTSGGKETQYF.

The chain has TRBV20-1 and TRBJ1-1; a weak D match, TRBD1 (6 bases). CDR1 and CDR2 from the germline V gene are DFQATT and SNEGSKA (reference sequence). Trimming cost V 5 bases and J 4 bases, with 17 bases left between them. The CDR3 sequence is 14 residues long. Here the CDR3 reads CSAWRGESGTEAFF. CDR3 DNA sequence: TGCAGTGCTTGGAGGGGGGAGTCAGGCACTGAAGCTTTCTTT.

The CDR3 protein is CSAATGNTGELFF. In DNA, the CDR3 is TGCAGTGCGGCAACAGGGAACACCGGGGAGCTGTTTTTT. V and J are TRBV20-1 and TRBJ2-2; a possible D gene is TRBD1 (5 bases). Trimming pared 6 bases from V and 1 base from J, leaving 9 bases between. From germline, CDR1 is DFQATT and CDR2 SNEGSKA (reference sequence). The CDR3 contains 13 residues.

The chain's CDR3 is CASSGETDTQYF. CDR3 nucleotides: TGCGCCAGCAGTGGGGAGACAGATACGCAGTATTTT. The chain carries TRBV5-1 and TRBJ2-3, with D possibly matching TRBD2 (5 bases). The CDR3 is 12 amino acids. V was cut by 5 bases and J by 3 bases, with 7 bases left in between. From germline, CDR1 is SGHRS and CDR2 YFSETQ.

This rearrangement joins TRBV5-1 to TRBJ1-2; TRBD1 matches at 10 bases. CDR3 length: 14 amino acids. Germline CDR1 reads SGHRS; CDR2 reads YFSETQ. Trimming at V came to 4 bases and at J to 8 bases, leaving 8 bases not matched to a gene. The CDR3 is CASSIGQGESGYTF. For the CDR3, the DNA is TGCGCCAGCAGCATCGGACAGGGGGAAAGCGGCTACACCTTC.

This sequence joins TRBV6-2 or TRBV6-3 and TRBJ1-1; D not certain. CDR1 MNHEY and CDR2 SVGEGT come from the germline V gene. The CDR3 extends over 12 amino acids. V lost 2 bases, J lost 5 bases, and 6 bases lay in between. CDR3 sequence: CASSYQRTEAFF. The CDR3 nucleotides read TGTGCCAGCAGTTACCAAAGGACTGAAGCTTTCTTT.

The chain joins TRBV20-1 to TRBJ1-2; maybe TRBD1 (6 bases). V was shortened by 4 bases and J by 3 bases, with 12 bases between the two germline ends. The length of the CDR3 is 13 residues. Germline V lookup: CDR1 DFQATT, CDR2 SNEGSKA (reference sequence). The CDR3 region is CSAKGGAYYGYTF. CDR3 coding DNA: TGCAGTGCTAAGGGGGGGGCGTACTATGGCTACACCTTC.

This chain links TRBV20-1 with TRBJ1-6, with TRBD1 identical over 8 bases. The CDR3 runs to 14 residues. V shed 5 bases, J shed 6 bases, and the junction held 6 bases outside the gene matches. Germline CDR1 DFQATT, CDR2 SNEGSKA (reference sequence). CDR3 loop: CSARTGSGNSPLHF. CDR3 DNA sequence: TGCAGTGCTCGGACAGGGAGTGGTAATTCACCCCTCCACTTT.

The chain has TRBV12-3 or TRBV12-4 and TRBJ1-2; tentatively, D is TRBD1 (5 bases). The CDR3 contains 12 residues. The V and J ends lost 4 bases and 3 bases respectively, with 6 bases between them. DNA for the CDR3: TGTGCCAGCAGTTCCAGGGACTATGGCTACACCTTC. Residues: CASSSRDYGYTF.